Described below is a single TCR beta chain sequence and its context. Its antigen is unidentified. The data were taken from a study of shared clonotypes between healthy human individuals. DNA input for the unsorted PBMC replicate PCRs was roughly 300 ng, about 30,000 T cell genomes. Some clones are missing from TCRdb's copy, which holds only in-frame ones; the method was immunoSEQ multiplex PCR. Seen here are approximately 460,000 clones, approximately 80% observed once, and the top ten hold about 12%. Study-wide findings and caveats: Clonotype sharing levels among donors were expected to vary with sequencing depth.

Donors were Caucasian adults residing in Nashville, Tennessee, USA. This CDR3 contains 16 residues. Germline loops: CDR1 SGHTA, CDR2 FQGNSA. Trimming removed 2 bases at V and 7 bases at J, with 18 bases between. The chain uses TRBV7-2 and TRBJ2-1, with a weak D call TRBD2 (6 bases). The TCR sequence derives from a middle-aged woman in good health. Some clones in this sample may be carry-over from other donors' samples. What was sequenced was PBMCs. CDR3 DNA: TGTGCCAGCAGCTTACAGTTGGCGGGAACGGGGAATGAGCAGTTCTTC. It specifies CASSLQLAGTGNEQFF.